This T cell receptor (beta chain) was found in a study of cytomegalovirus exposure and HLA in healthy donors. As to this clone: What it recognizes is unknown.

Regarding the study as a whole: Cytomegalovirus-associated status was assigned to fewer than 200 TCR beta chains. In vitro, three CMV-associated chains proved specific for CMV antigens. Follow-up analysis seemed to connect common viral pathogens with several of the most significant clusters identified. Roughly uniform sequencing depth across donors was assumed, possibly incorrectly.

The CDR3 contains 12 residues. Germline V gene data show CDR1 as SEHNR and CDR2 as FQNEAQ (reference sequence). Primers for the PCR totalled 60 Vbeta and 13 Jbeta. Data came from immunoSEQ multiplex PCR; TCRdb stores just in-frame clones and leaves some out. The table lists about 130,000 clones, approximately 81% of them singletons. What was sequenced was PBMCs. V usage is TRBV7-9 and J usage is TRBJ2-5, with no clear D. The last part of the DNA fits TRBJ2-7 better; the J call may be wrong. The receptor was isolated from a male donor in good health and CMV-seronegative. CDR3 in DNA: TGTGCCAGCAGCTTAGTTTCCTACGAGCAGTACTTC. It specifies CASSLVSYEQYF.